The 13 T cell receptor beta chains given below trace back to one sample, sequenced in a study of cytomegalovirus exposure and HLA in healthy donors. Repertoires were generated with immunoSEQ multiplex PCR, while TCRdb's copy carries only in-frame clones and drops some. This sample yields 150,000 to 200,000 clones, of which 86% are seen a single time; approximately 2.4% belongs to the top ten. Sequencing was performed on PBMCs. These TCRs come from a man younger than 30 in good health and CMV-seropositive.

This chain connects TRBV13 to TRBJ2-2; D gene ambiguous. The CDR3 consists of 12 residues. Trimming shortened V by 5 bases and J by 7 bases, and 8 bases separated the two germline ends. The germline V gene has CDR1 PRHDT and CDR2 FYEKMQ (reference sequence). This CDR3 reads CASSGLYGELFF. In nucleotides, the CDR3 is TGTGCCAGCAGCGGGCTTTACGGGGAGCTGTTTTTT.

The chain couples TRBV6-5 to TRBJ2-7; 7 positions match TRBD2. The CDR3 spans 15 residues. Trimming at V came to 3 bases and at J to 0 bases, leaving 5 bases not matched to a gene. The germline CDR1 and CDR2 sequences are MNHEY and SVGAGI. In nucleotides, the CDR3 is TGTGCCAGCAGTTATAGCGGGTCCTCCTCCTACGAGCAGTACTTC. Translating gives CASSYSGSSSYEQYF.

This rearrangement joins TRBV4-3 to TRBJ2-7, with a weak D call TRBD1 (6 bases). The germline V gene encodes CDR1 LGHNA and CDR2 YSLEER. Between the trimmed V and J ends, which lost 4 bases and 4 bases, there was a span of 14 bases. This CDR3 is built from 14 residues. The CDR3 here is CASSLYRVSYEQYF. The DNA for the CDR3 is TGCGCCAGCAGCCTTTACAGGGTTTCGTACGAGCAGTACTTC.

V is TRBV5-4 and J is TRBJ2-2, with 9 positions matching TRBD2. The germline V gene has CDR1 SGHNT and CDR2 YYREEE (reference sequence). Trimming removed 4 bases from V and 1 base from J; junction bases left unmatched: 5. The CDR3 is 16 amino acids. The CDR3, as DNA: TGTGCCAGCAGCACTCGACTAGCGGAGAACACCGGGGAGCTGTTTTTT. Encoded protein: CASSTRLAENTGELFF.

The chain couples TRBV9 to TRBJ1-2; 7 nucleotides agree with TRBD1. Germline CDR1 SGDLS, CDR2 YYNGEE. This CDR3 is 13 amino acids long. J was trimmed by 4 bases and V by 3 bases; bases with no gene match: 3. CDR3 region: CASSGGQSYGYTF. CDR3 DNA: TGTGCCAGCAGCGGGGGACAGTCCTATGGCTACACCTTC.

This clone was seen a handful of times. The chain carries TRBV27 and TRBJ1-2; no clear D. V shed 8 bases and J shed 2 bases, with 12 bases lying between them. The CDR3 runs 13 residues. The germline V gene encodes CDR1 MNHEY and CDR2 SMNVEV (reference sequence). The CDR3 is CASALGGNYGYTF. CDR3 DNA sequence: TGTGCCAGCGCCTTAGGAGGGAACTATGGCTACACCTTC.

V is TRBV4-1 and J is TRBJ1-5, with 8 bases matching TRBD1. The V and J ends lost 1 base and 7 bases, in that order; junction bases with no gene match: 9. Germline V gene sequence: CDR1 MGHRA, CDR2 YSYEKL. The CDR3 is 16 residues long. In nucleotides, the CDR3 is TGCGCCAGCAGCCAAGGGGGCAGGGGGCTCCCCCAGCCCCAGCATTTT. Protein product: CASSQGGRGLPQPQHF.

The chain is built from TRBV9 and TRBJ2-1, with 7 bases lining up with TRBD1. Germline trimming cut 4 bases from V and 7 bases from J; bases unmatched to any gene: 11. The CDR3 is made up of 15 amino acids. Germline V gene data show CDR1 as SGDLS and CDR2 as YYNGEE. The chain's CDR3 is CASSRLARGLNEQFF. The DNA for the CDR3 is TGTGCCAGCAGCCGCCTCGCGAGGGGGCTGAATGAGCAGTTCTTC.

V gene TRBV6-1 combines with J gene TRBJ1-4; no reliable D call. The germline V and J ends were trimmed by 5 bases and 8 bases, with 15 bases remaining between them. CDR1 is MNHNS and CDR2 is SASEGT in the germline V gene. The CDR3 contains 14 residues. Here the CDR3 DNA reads TGTGCCAGCAGTCCACGGGGAGGGAGGGAAAAACTGTTTTTT. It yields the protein CASSPRGGREKLFF.

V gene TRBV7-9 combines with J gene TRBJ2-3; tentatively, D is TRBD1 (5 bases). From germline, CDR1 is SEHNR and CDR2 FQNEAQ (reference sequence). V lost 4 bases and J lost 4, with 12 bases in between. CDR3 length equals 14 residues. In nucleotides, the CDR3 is TGTGCCAGCAGCTACCAGGGTGGTGCAGATACGCAGTATTTT. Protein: CASSYQGGADTQYF.

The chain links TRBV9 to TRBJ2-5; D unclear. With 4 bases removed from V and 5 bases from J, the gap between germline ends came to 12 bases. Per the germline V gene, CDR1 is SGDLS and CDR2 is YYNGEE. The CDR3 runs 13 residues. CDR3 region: CASSPPIGETQYF. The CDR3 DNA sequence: TGTGCCAGCAGCCCCCCCATCGGGGAGACCCAGTACTTC.

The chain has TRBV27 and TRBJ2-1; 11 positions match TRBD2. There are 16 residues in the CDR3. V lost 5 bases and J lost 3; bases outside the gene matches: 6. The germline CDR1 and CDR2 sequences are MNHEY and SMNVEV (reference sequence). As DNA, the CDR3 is TGTGCCAGCAGTCCAGCCACTAGCGGGGGCTACAATGAGCAGTTCTTC. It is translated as CASSPATSGGYNEQFF.

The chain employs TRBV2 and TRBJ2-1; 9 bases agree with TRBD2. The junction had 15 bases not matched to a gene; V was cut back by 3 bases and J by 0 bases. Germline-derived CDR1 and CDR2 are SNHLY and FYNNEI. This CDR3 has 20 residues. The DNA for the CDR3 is TGTGCCAGCAGTGATATACTAGCGGGTTTTTCATTCAGCTCCTACAATGAGCAGTTCTTC. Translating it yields CASSDILAGFSFSSYNEQFF.